One sample yielded the 32 T cell receptor beta chains listed below, sequenced in a study of PD-1 blockade in classical Hodgkin lymphoma. Clones were read by immunoSEQ multiplex PCR, and TCRdb kept only the in-frame ones, dropping some. The data hold around 50,000 clones, with almost 90% observed a single time. Time point denoted: cycle 4 day 1 (C4D1), after around six weeks of nivolumab. Every one of the patients relapsed after autologous stem cell transplantation (brentuximab vedotin exposure was variable). Sample: peripheral blood mononuclear cells (PBMCs), taken before the fourth cycle of nivolumab. The receptors stem from a human donor with classical Hodgkin lymphoma.

The chain couples TRBV11-3 to TRBJ1-3, with D possibly matching TRBD1 (5 bases). CDR1 SGHNT and CDR2 YENEEA come from the germline V gene. V lost 5 bases and J 4 bases, leaving 9 bases between the germline ends. The CDR3 extends over 13 amino acids. The CDR3 is CASSTDSGNTIYF. The DNA for the CDR3 is TGTGCCAGCAGCACCGACAGCGGAAACACCATATATTTT.

This clone came up once. This sequence joins TRBV15 and TRBJ2-3; D possibly corresponds to TRBD2 (6 bases). Germline CDR1 reads LNHNV; CDR2 reads YYDKDF (reference sequence). The CDR3 contains 14 residues. V was pared by 3 bases and J by 7 bases, with 14 bases between. CDR3 protein: CATSRLGGIHTQYF. For the CDR3, the DNA is TGTGCCACCAGCAGGCTGGGGGGAATACATACGCAGTATTTT.

The gene calls are TRBV28 and TRBJ1-1; TRBD1 is a possible D gene (5 bases). This CDR3 spans 16 amino acids. The germline CDR1 and CDR2 sequences are MDHEN and SYDVKM. The ends were cut back, 3 bases at V and 1 base at J, with 15 bases in the middle. The DNA for the CDR3 is TGTGCCAGCAGTTTTTGGGTGACAGAATCGAACACTGAAGCTTTCTTT. It translates to CASSFWVTESNTEAFF.

This chain joins TRBV5-1 and TRBJ1-3; no definite D call. The CDR3 loop spans 15 amino acids. Germline V gives CDR1 SGHRS, CDR2 YFSETQ. Trimming stripped 0 bases from V and 2 bases from J, with 9 bases between. DNA of the CDR3: TGCGCCAGCAGCTTGGGAAGGTTAACTGGAAACACCATATATTTT. This encodes CASSLGRLTGNTIYF.

The V gene is TRBV11-3, the J gene TRBJ2-7; D is uncertain. The ends were cut back, 0 bases at V and 5 bases at J, with 23 bases in the middle. The CDR3 loop spans 18 amino acids. Germline V gene sequence: CDR1 SGHNT, CDR2 YENEEA. DNA for the CDR3: TGTGCCAGCAGCTTAGATTTTGGGCTGAAGGAGATAATGAACGAGCAGTACTTC. Its translation is CASSLDFGLKEIMNEQYF.

The chain carries TRBV11-2 and TRBJ1-4; the match to TRBD1 covers 8 bases. The CDR3 sequence is 15 residues long. CDR1 SGHAT and CDR2 FQNNGV come from the germline V gene. Unmatched junction bases numbered 9, after V lost 6 bases and J lost 6 bases. CDR3 sequence: CASSNTGGVDEKLFF. CDR3 DNA sequence: TGTGCCAGCAGTAACACAGGGGGTGTTGATGAAAAACTGTTTTTT. Full variable domain (remainder filled in from reference TRBV11-2 and TRBJ1-4): EAGVAQSPRYKIIEKRQSVAFWCNPISGHATLYWYQQILGQGPKLLIQFQNNGVVDDSQLPKDRFSAERLKGVDSTLKIQPAKLEDSAVYLCASSNTGGVDEKLFFGSGTQLSVL.

The gene calls are TRBV27 and TRBJ1-2; D is undetermined. This CDR3 has 13 amino acids. Germline CDR1 and CDR2: MNHEY and SMNVEV (reference sequence). V lost 5 bases, J lost 2 bases, and 9 bases lay in between. The CDR3 bases are TGTGCCAGCAGTCCCCAAGCCAACTATGGCTACACCTTC. Amino acids: CASSPQANYGYTF.

The chain is built from TRBV5-8 and TRBJ2-1; 13 bases are shared with TRBD2. The CDR3 has 15 amino acids. In germline, CDR1 is SGHTS, CDR2 YDEGEE. V dropped 2 bases and J dropped 6; count of bases not matched to a gene: 2. CDR3 amino acids: CASSFGTSGINEQFF. CDR3 sequence (DNA): TGTGCCAGCAGCTTCGGGACTAGCGGGATCAATGAGCAGTTCTTC.

This chain links TRBV5-1 with TRBJ1-3, with unresolved D. V was cut by 3 bases and J by 1 base, with 14 bases left in between. Germline assignment: CDR1 SGHRS and CDR2 YFSETQ. This CDR3 spans 16 amino acids. CDR3: CASSSLPEGSGNTIYF. The CDR3 DNA sequence: TGCGCCAGCAGCTCCTTACCCGAGGGATCTGGAAACACCATATATTTT.

The chain joins TRBV29-1 to TRBJ2-7; D call uncertain. Germline V gives CDR1 SQVTM, CDR2 ANQGSEA. The CDR3 length is 12 residues. The germline V and J ends were trimmed by 6 bases and 5 bases, with 14 bases remaining between them. The CDR3 nucleotides read TGCAGCGTCCCCAGTTTAGGTAACGAGCAGTACTTC. Translating gives CSVPSLGNEQYF.

This clone has at least ten counts. The chain joins TRBV10-3 to TRBJ1-1, with a weak D call TRBD1 (5 bases). From germline, CDR1 is ENHRY and CDR2 SYGVKD. V lost 6 bases and J lost 0, with 11 bases in between. The CDR3 consists of 14 residues. CDR3 in DNA: TGTGCCATCAGGAACAGGCTCCTGAACACTGAAGCTTTCTTT. Amino acids: CAIRNRLLNTEAFF.

The genes are TRBV11-3 and TRBJ1-1; D remains ambiguous. The V end was cut by 3 bases, the J end by 0 bases, with 5 bases between. Germline V gives CDR1 SGHNT, CDR2 YENEEA. The CDR3 is made up of 13 amino acids. The chain's CDR3 is CASSFIVNTEAFF. For the CDR3, the DNA is TGTGCCAGCAGCTTTATTGTGAACACTGAAGCTTTCTTT.

This chain connects TRBV20-1 to TRBJ2-5; D ambiguous. The V gene lost 0 bases and the J gene lost 2 bases, with 1 base spanning the gap. This CDR3 contains 11 residues. Per germline, CDR1 DFQATT and CDR2 SNEGSKA (reference sequence). The CDR3 protein is CSAREQETQYF. CDR3 nucleotide sequence: TGCAGTGCTAGAGAGCAAGAGACCCAGTACTTC.

The gene calls are TRBV10-3 and TRBJ1-1; unclear D gene. V lost 6 bases and J lost 1, with 15 bases in between. The germline CDR1 and CDR2 sequences are ENHRY and SYGVKD. The CDR3 extends over 15 amino acids. Here the CDR3 reads CAISSLRRANTEAFF. The CDR3 DNA reads as TGTGCCATCAGCTCACTGCGACGGGCGAACACTGAAGCTTTCTTT.

CDR3 sequence (DNA): TGCGCCAGCAGCCAAGAACGTCCCGATACGCAGTATTTT. Amino acids: CASSQERPDTQYF. V is TRBV4-1 and J is TRBJ2-3; D gene unclear. This CDR3 region has 13 residues. The germline V and J ends were trimmed by 0 bases and 6 bases, with 7 bases remaining between them. The germline V gene has CDR1 MGHRA and CDR2 YSYEKL.

The rearrangement uses TRBV19 and TRBJ1-2; 7 positions agree with TRBD1. Germline CDR1 reads LNHDA; CDR2 reads SQIVND (reference sequence). J gave up 5 bases and V 5 bases, and 8 bases lay outside the gene matches. The CDR3 runs 14 residues. The CDR3 spells CASSGDRNLYGYTF. CDR3 bases: TGTGCCAGTAGTGGGGACAGAAACCTATATGGCTACACCTTC.

V is TRBV28 and J is TRBJ1-2; no definite D call. The CDR3 runs 12 residues. The V end lost 4 bases, the J end lost 3 bases, and 6 bases lay between the germline ends. The germline V gene encodes CDR1 MDHEN and CDR2 SYDVKM. CDR3 nucleotide sequence: TGTGCCAGCAGTTCGCGGGACTATGGCTACACCTTC. It encodes CASSSRDYGYTF.

As DNA, the CDR3 is TGTGCCAGCAGTTTGTTGGAGAATTGGGGAGTGCCCCTAAACGAGCAGTACTTC. This codes for CASSLLENWGVPLNEQYF. The chain couples TRBV28 to TRBJ2-5; TRBD2 is a possible D gene (5 bases). The end of the DNA fits TRBJ2-7 better, so the J call may be wrong. Germline CDR1 and CDR2: MDHEN and SYDVKM. The CDR3 runs 18 residues.

V usage is TRBV6-6 and J usage is TRBJ1-1; a weak D match, TRBD1 (6 bases). V gave up 5 bases and J gave up 6 bases, with 16 bases separating them. This CDR3 spans 14 amino acids. CDR1 MNHNY and CDR2 SVGAGI come from the germline V gene (reference sequence). The CDR3 bases are TGTGCCAGCAGTGCAGCACAGGGTTTCTCTGAAGCTTTCTTT. Encoded protein: CASSAAQGFSEAFF.

The chain employs TRBV18 and TRBJ2-3; D may correspond to TRBD1 or TRBD2 (5 bases each). The V gene lost 4 bases and the J gene lost 1 base, with 18 bases spanning the gap. Germline CDR1 reads KGHSH; CDR2 reads LQKENI. The CDR3 extends over 17 amino acids. CDR3 sequence reads: CASSLWQGAVGTDTQYF. The CDR3 DNA sequence: TGTGCCAGCTCACTCTGGCAGGGAGCGGTGGGCACAGATACGCAGTATTTT.

The chain has TRBV7-3 and TRBJ2-5; 15 bases map to TRBD2. With 5 bases clipped from V and 4 bases from J, the junction kept 2 bases outside the gene matches. Per the germline V gene, CDR1 is SGHTA and CDR2 is FQGTGA. The CDR3 runs to 15 residues. This CDR3 reads CASSMGLAGGETQYF. The CDR3 nucleotides are TGTGCCAGCAGCATGGGACTAGCGGGAGGAGAGACCCAGTACTTC. Based on the CDR3 plus reference TRBV7-3 and TRBJ2-5, the full variable domain is GAGVSQTPSNKVTEKGKYVELRCDPISGHTALYWYRQSLGQGPEFLIYFQGTGAADDSGLPNDRFFAVRPEGSVSTLKIQRTERGDSAVYLCASSMGLAGGETQYFGPGTRLLVL.

This chain joins TRBV4-1 and TRBJ1-5; TRBD1 might be the D (6 bases). The CDR3 contains 16 residues. Trimming stripped 2 bases from V and 1 base from J, with 12 bases between. From germline, CDR1 is MGHRA and CDR2 YSYEKL. The CDR3 sequence is CASSQLPGVSNQPQHF. As DNA, the CDR3 is TGCGCCAGCAGCCAACTTCCAGGGGTGAGCAATCAGCCCCAGCATTTT.

The chain links TRBV6-5 to TRBJ1-1; 9 nucleotides line up with TRBD1. The CDR3 runs 14 residues. After removal of 6 bases from V and 7 bases from J, the junction contained 9 bases not matched to a gene. Germline-derived CDR1 and CDR2 are MNHEY and SVGAGI. The chain's CDR3 is CASSLIQGAIEAFF. CDR3 DNA: TGTGCCAGCAGCCTAATACAGGGGGCGATTGAAGCTTTCTTT.

Turning to this clone: The same CDR3 also results from other DNA sequences found in this sample. The J gene is TRBJ1-2, the V gene TRBV20-1; D is unclear. The V gene's germline CDR1 is DFQATT and CDR2 SNEGSKA (reference sequence). Trimming took 5 bases from V and 6 from J, leaving 10 bases between them. This CDR3 has 11 amino acids. The CDR3 protein is CSARVRDGYTF. In DNA form, the CDR3 reads TGCAGTGCTCGTGTTAGGGATGGCTACACCTTC.

The V gene is TRBV18, the J gene TRBJ2-7; possibly TRBD1 for D (6 bases). Germline values: CDR1 KGHSH, CDR2 LQKENI. CDR3 size: 13 residues. Trimming took off 3 bases at V and 6 bases at J, with 12 bases between the two ends. This CDR3 reads CASSPTGPSEQYF. The CDR3 nucleotides read TGTGCCAGCTCACCGACAGGCCCCTCCGAGCAGTACTTC.

The rearrangement joins TRBV9 to TRBJ2-1, with TRBD1 matching 7 bases. V lost 3 bases to trimming and J lost 2 bases; unmatched junction nucleotides: 5. The CDR3 has 15 residues. Germline V gives CDR1 SGDLS, CDR2 YYNGEE. CDR3 residues: CASSARDSPYNEQFF. The CDR3 nucleotides are TGTGCCAGCAGCGCCCGGGACAGTCCCTACAATGAGCAGTTCTTC. The full variable domain, its missing parts supplied by reference TRBV9 and TRBJ2-1, is DSGVTQTPKHLITATGQRVTLRCSPRSGDLSVYWYQQSLDQGLQFLIQYYNGEERAKGNILERFSAQQFPDLHSELNLSSLELGDSALYFCASSARDSPYNEQFFGPGTRLTVL.

The V call is TRBV10-1, the J call TRBJ2-7; perhaps TRBD2 as D (7 bases). Germline CDR1 is WNHNN and CDR2 is SYGVQD (reference sequence). This CDR3 is 16 amino acids long. Deletions cut 4 bases from V and 5 bases from J, with 21 bases between. Here the CDR3 DNA reads TGCGCCAGCAGTGGCTATACGGGCGGGGGCCCCCACGAGCAGTACTTC. Translated, it gives CASSGYTGGGPHEQYF.

This rearrangement joins TRBV28 to TRBJ2-3; 7 bases are a match to TRBD1. Germline loops: CDR1 MDHEN, CDR2 SYDVKM. V shed 10 bases and J 2 bases; nucleotides not matched to a gene: 9. This CDR3 has 14 amino acids. CDR3 residues: CAIAQGTDTDTQYF. CDR3 DNA: TGTGCCATCGCCCAGGGGACAGACACAGATACGCAGTATTTT.

As for this clone: Compared with germline, one end of the junction differs, possibly owing to a read error. This chain uses TRBV7-2 with TRBJ2-7, with 10 bases lining up with TRBD2. The CDR3 contains 14 residues. Per the germline V gene, CDR1 is SGHTA and CDR2 is FQGNSA. The CDR3 reads CASSLAGALYEQYF. CDR3 DNA: TGTGCCAGCAGCCTAGCGGGAGCCCTCTACGAGCAGTACTTC.

The chain couples TRBV7-8 to TRBJ2-5; possible D gene TRBD2, 6 bases. CDR3 length equals 12 residues. Trimming took off 9 bases at V and 3 bases at J, with 11 bases between the two ends. From germline, CDR1 is SGHVS and CDR2 FQNEAQ. CDR3 protein: CASGGWEETQYF. The CDR3, as DNA: TGTGCCAGTGGGGGGTGGGAAGAGACCCAGTACTTC.

The rearrangement joins TRBV6-5 to TRBJ2-2; TRBD1 is a possible D gene (5 bases). Germline-derived CDR1 and CDR2 are MNHEY and SVGAGI. Trimming took 0 bases from V and 6 from J, leaving 5 bases between them. This CDR3 is 13 amino acids long. The CDR3 here is CASSYSTAGELFF. The CDR3 DNA sequence: TGTGCCAGCAGTTACTCGACAGCCGGGGAGCTGTTTTTT.

By share, this clone counts as medium-sized (0.01 to 0.1%). V is TRBV30 and J is TRBJ2-7; tentatively, D is TRBD1 or TRBD2 (5 bases each). V lost 2 bases and J 2 bases, leaving 13 bases between the germline ends. CDR1 is GTSNPN and CDR2 is SVGIG in the germline V gene (reference sequence). CDR3 length: 14 residues. CDR3 protein: CAWSPGLGAYEQYF. CDR3 coding DNA: TGTGCCTGGAGTCCGGGTTTGGGGGCCTACGAGCAGTACTTC. Full variable domain (remainder filled in from reference TRBV30 and TRBJ2-7): SQTIHQWPATLVQPVGSPLSLECTVEGTSNPNLYWYRQAAGRGLQLLFYSVGIGQISSEVPQNLSASRPQDRQFILSSKKLLLSDSGFYLCAWSPGLGAYEQYFGPGTRLTVT.